A selection of T cell receptor beta chains follows, all from one sample in a study of T-cell reconstitution after alpha-beta-depleted transplantation in children. Each CDR3 protein is one row after TCRdb ran MiXCR on the PCR reads. The table lists about 500,000 distinct CDR3 sequences, roughly 33% of them singletons. Sample: PBMCs from the stem cell graft donor, taken from the stem cell graft. These receptors originate from a human donor who donated a stem cell graft to a child with aplastic anemia. The CDR3 runs from the conserved cysteine through the conserved F or W. A D gene is named only where the DNA matches it firmly. Clone sizes are given selectively: once, few, many, or a class where the clone is expanded.

TRBV6-2/TRBV6-3	TRBJ1-2	NA	NA	CASSQANDGYTF	TGTGCCAGCAGCCAAGCCAATGATGGCTACACCTTC
TRBV7-3	TRBJ1-1	NA	once	CASSSGWGTEAFF	TGTGCCAGCAGCTCCGGATGGGGCACTGAAGCTTTCTTT
TRBV9	TRBJ2-2	NA	NA	CASSVGGGGGELFF	TGTGCCAGCAGCGTAGGAGGGGGTGGCGGGGAGCTGTTTTTT
TRBV28	TRBJ1-1	TRBD1	once	CASTDPQGVDWNTEAFF	TGTGCCAGCACCGACCCGCAGGGGGTGGATTGGAACACTGAAGCTTTCTTT
TRBV7-2	TRBJ1-5	NA	once	CASSPLARDNQPQHF	TGTGCCAGCAGCCCCCTGGCCAGGGACAATCAGCCCCAGCATTTT
TRBV24-1	TRBJ2-3	TRBD2	once	CATSDPLAGAPDTQYF	TGTGCCACCAGTGACCCTCTAGCGGGGGCCCCGGATACGCAGTATTTT
TRBV6-5	TRBJ2-7	NA	NA	CASTQGQGEYF	TGTGCCAGCACTCAAGGGCAGGGAGAGTACTTC
TRBV28	TRBJ2-1	TRBD2	many	CASSFGLAGGNEQFF	TGTGCCAGCAGCTTCGGACTAGCGGGGGGAAATGAGCAGTTCTTC
TRBV7-9	TRBJ2-1	TRBD2	few	CASSSRTSGFYNEQFF	TGTGCCAGCAGCTCCCGGACTAGCGGCTTCTACAATGAGCAGTTCTTC
TRBV28	TRBJ2-3	TRBD2	NA	CASSGPEAGSPNTQYF	TGTGCCAGCAGTGGGCCAGAAGCGGGGTCCCCGAATACGCAGTATTTT
TRBV6-2/TRBV6-3	TRBJ1-5	TRBD1	NA	CATTGGNQPQHF	TGTGCCACGACAGGGGGCAATCAGCCCCAGCATTTT
TRBV28	TRBJ2-4	TRBD1	NA	CASSSGTGYQGKNIQYF	TGTGCCAGCAGTTCCGGGACAGGGTACCAAGGCAAAAACATTCAGTACTTC
TRBV12-3/TRBV12-4	TRBJ1-1	NA	NA	CASSFNIRGTEAFF	TGTGCCAGCAGTTTTAATATCAGGGGCACTGAAGCTTTCTTT
TRBV10-3	TRBJ2-3	TRBD2	few	CAVQSSGGTDTQYF	TGTGCCGTTCAAAGTAGCGGGGGCACAGATACGCAGTATTTT
TRBV12-3/TRBV12-4	TRBJ1-2	NA	NA	CASSPLRKQGILSRIYGYTF	TGTGCCAGCAGTCCTCTCCGCAAACAGGGTATATTGAGTCGCATCTATGGCTACACCTTC
TRBV30	TRBJ2-5	NA	NA	CAWSMGWSETQYF	TGTGCCTGGAGTATGGGTTGGTCCGAGACCCAGTACTTC
TRBV27	TRBJ1-6	NA	NA	CASSFGSGLNSPLHF	TGTGCCAGCAGTTTTGGTTCAGGGTTGAATTCACCCCTCCACTTT
TRBV7-8	TRBJ2-5	TRBD1	NA	CASSLGQMPRQSYF	TGTGCCAGCAGCTTGGGACAGATGCCGAGACAATCGTACTTC
TRBV14	TRBJ1-6	NA	NA	CASSQDFSRRTQASPLHF	TGTGCCAGCAGCCAAGATTTCTCCAGACGAACGCAAGCTTCACCCCTCCACTTT
TRBV29-1	TRBJ2-3	TRBD1	NA	CSATDRADTQYF	TGCAGCGCCACGGACAGGGCAGATACGCAGTATTTT
TRBV18	TRBJ1-6	NA	NA	CASSPPGSIASPLHF	TGTGCCAGCTCCCCCCCAGGGTCTATCGCTTCACCCCTCCACTTT
TRBV16	TRBJ1-2	NA	NA	CASSQLPSQQARRGYTF	TGTGCCAGCAGCCAACTCCCGTCACAACAGGCAAGGAGGGGCTACACCTTC
TRBV6-5	TRBJ1-2	NA	few	CATKTQPWGRDVYGYTF	TGTGCCACCAAGACACAACCCTGGGGGCGCGATGTCTATGGCTACACCTTC
TRBV30	TRBJ1-3	NA	NA	CAWSPPWGRDLSGNTIYF	TGTGCCTGGAGTCCCCCCTGGGGCAGGGACCTCTCTGGAAACACCATATATTTT
TRBV10-3	TRBJ2-4	NA	NA	CAISERRDIQYF	TGTGCCATCAGTGAGAGGAGGGACATTCAGTACTTC
TRBV20-1	TRBJ1-4	NA	NA	CSAPTATNEKLFF	TGCAGTGCTCCGACAGCAACTAATGAAAAACTGTTTTTT
TRBV12-3/TRBV12-4	TRBJ1-2	NA	many	CASSSGYGYTF	TGTGCCAGCAGTTCCGGCTATGGCTACACCTTC
TRBV29-1	TRBJ2-5	NA	NA	CSVSGQGYQETQYF	TGCAGCGTTTCGGGGCAGGGGTACCAAGAGACCCAGTACTTC
TRBV27	TRBJ2-6	NA	NA	CASSFQSSGANVLTF	TGTGCCAGCAGTTTTCAGAGCTCTGGGGCCAACGTCCTGACTTTC
TRBV6-1	TRBJ2-2	NA	NA	CASSAGLISNTGELFF	TGTGCCAGCAGTGCCGGACTAATCTCGAACACCGGGGAGCTGTTTTTT
TRBV9	TRBJ2-1	NA	NA	CASSAPTRDPIDEQFF	TGTGCCAGCAGCGCACCCACTAGGGATCCCATCGATGAGCAGTTCTTC
TRBV29-1	TRBJ2-7	NA	many	CSVEVGVGSYEQYF	TGCAGCGTTGAAGTGGGGGTAGGCTCCTACGAGCAGTACTTC
TRBV7-2	TRBJ2-1	TRBD2	NA	CASSFIAGGRTSEQFF	TGTGCCAGCAGCTTTATAGCGGGAGGGCGAACGAGTGAGCAGTTCTTC
TRBV20-1	TRBJ1-5	NA	NA	CSARASILGSNQHQHF	TGCAGTGCTAGAGCGTCAATACTGGGTAGCAATCAGCACCAGCATTTT
TRBV12-3/TRBV12-4	TRBJ1-5	NA	NA	CASSGSNQPQHF	TGTGCCAGCTCGGGTAGCAATCAGCCCCAGCATTTT
TRBV5-6	TRBJ2-5	NA	NA	CASSSGRVWKTQYF	TGTGCCAGCAGCTCCGGACGGGTGTGGAAGACCCAGTACTTC
TRBV12-5	TRBJ2-1	NA	NA	CASGAQTSGNEQFF	TGTGCTAGTGGTGCCCAGACATCGGGCAATGAGCAGTTCTTC
TRBV15	TRBJ2-1	TRBD2	NA	CATSLGTSTLRSYNEQFF	TGTGCCACCAGCCTCGGGACTAGCACCCTTCGCTCCTACAATGAGCAGTTCTTC
TRBV5-5	TRBJ1-1	NA	NA	CASSSPGRHTEAFF	TGTGCCAGCAGCTCCCCAGGGCGGCACACTGAAGCTTTCTTT
TRBV12-5	TRBJ2-4	NA	few	CASGLDQCHKRGAKNIQYF	TGTGCTAGTGGTTTGGACCAATGTCACAAAAGGGGAGCCAAAAACATTCAGTACTTC
TRBV7-3	TRBJ2-2	NA	many	CASSPQTGSTGELFF	TGTGCCAGCAGCCCCCAGACAGGATCCACCGGGGAGCTGTTTTTT
TRBV20-1	TRBJ2-6	TRBD1	few	CSARTRTGTSGANVLTF	TGCAGTGCTAGAACCCGGACAGGGACCTCTGGGGCCAACGTCCTGACTTTC
TRBV6-5	TRBJ1-1	NA	few	CASSYKGFGMNTEAFF	TGTGCCAGCAGTTATAAGGGCTTTGGTATGAACACTGAAGCTTTCTTT
TRBV29-1	TRBJ1-1	NA	few	CSGVLQGNTEAFF	TGCAGCGGTGTCCTCCAGGGGAACACTGAAGCTTTCTTT
TRBV20-1	TRBJ1-5	NA	NA	CSARDLAGLASNQPQHF	TGCAGTGCTAGAGATCTAGCAGGACTCGCTAGCAATCAGCCCCAGCATTTT
TRBV7-2	TRBJ2-5	NA	few	CASSLGSLAVQETQYF	TGTGCCAGCAGCTTAGGGTCCCTAGCAGTACAAGAGACCCAGTACTTC
TRBV5-1	TRBJ1-3	NA	few	CASSLAGTSVSGNTIYF	TGCGCCAGCAGCTTGGCGGGAACATCCGTCTCTGGAAACACCATATATTTT
TRBV30	TRBJ1-5	TRBD1	few	CAWTRDRGILPQHF	TGTGCCTGGACCCGGGACAGGGGCATTCTTCCCCAGCATTTT
TRBV6-1	TRBJ2-1	TRBD1	few	CASSEAGRGPYNEQFF	TGTGCCAGCAGTGAAGCTGGCAGGGGGCCCTACAATGAGCAGTTCTTC
TRBV5-6	TRBJ2-1	TRBD2	few	CASSLLSGSGYQNEQFF	TGTGCCAGCAGCTTGCTTAGCGGGAGTGGCTACCAAAATGAGCAGTTCTTC
TRBV5-6	TRBJ2-3	NA	few	CASSLGEVPAFTDTQYF	TGTGCCAGCAGCTTGGGAGAGGTTCCCGCCTTCACAGATACGCAGTATTTT
TRBV7-9	TRBJ1-1	TRBD1	NA	CASRPDREEAFF	TGTGCCAGCAGACCTGACAGGGAGGAAGCTTTCTTT
TRBV29-1	TRBJ2-2	NA	NA	CSVSRGTSTGELFF	TGCAGCGTTAGCCGCGGGACGAGCACCGGGGAGCTGTTTTTT
TRBV7-2	TRBJ1-2	NA	NA	CASSQGGAGGYTF	TGTGCCAGCAGTCAAGGGGGGGCGGGGGGCTACACCTTC
TRBV20-1	TRBJ2-1	TRBD2	few	CSAAKSGSGNEQFF	TGCAGTGCTGCAAAAAGCGGGAGCGGAAATGAGCAGTTCTTC
TRBV19	TRBJ1-4	NA	NA	CASSIPTAREKLFF	TGTGCCAGTAGTATCCCAACGGCGCGAGAAAAACTGTTTTTT
TRBV27	TRBJ2-1	NA	once	CASSQRHSGPLMLGGEQFF	TGTGCCAGCAGCCAAAGGCATTCGGGACCACTAATGTTGGGAGGTGAGCAGTTCTTC